This TCR beta chain was captured in a study of identical twins. CDR3 size: 16 residues. One entry per CDR3 protein results from TCRdb running MiXCR on the 5' RACE reads. Altogether 700,000 or so distinct CDR3 sequences are present, roughly 8% being singletons, with the ten largest covering 0.8% to 1%. The same sample was also used in a study of yellow fever vaccine responses in identical twins.

Sequencing was carried out using PBMCs. This TCR was recovered from a woman aged 18-35 years in good health. The chain carries TRBV21-1 and TRBJ1-5; TRBD1, the D gene given by the table, was not confirmed from the DNA. TRBV21-1 counts as a pseudogene. CDR3 nucleotide sequence: TGTGCCAGCAGCAAGAGGGGCAGGGGGCTAAATCAGCCCCAGCATTTT. This sequence encodes CASSKRGRGLNQPQHF.